This T cell receptor beta chain originates from a study of beta chain features in type 1 diabetes. Looking at the study overall: In age, gender and cell yields, patients were similar to healthy donors. Examination covered approximately 100 million sorted cells spanning all samples. Study results and limitations: Type 1 diabetes patients had TCRB CDR3s that were shorter (moderately but significantly so) in all four CD4+ subsets.

In the case of this clone: Its antigen is not known.

Trimming cost V 3 bases and J 8 bases; bases outside gene matches: 10. This CDR3 contains 15 residues. CDR1 and CDR2 from the germline V gene are SGDLS and YYNGEE. Sequencing targeted expressed TCRB transcripts, as all isolated RNA had been reverse transcribed. Around 3.9 million reads per sample were averaged for naive, central memory and regulatory samples. Data came from immunoSEQ multiplex PCR; TCRdb stores just in-frame clones and leaves some out. The data show 600,000 to 700,000 clones, with about an eighth seen just once and over 0.1% held by the top ten. Material: naive CD4+ T cells from blood. V gene TRBV9 combines with J gene TRBJ1-4; TRBD1 matches 7 bases. This clonotype was sampled from a man younger than 45 with type 1 diabetes. CDR3 in amino acids: CASSESGDSDEKLFF. The CDR3 nucleotides read TGTGCCAGCAGCGAAAGCGGGGACAGCGACGAAAAACTGTTTTTT.